This TCR beta chain appears in the sequencing data of a study of early T cells in non-severe SARS-CoV-2 infection. Study information: The study sequenced bulk RNA from unsorted whole blood, with chains unpaired.

This CDR3 region has 16 residues. Trimming at V came to 2 bases and at J to 3 bases, leaving 10 bases not matched to a gene. Germline V CDR1 and CDR2: SEHNR, FQNEAQ (reference sequence). Attached unique molecular identifiers marked individual cDNA molecules. MiXCR, run by TCRdb on the 5' RACE reads, gives a single entry per CDR3 protein. The sample shows fewer than 80,000 distinct CDR3 sequences, 7.5% to 9% of them seen only once. This clonotype was seen more than once but under ten times. The TCR was taken from an adult who was a healthcare worker with PCR-confirmed SARS-CoV-2 infection or an uninfected control (not recorded which). Sequenced material: whole blood, taken at baseline. The chain links TRBV7-9 to TRBJ2-7; TRBD2 matches at 7 bases. The CDR3: CASSLTGASGYYEQYF. As DNA, the CDR3 is TGTGCCAGCAGCTTAACCGGGGCTAGCGGATACTACGAGCAGTACTTC.